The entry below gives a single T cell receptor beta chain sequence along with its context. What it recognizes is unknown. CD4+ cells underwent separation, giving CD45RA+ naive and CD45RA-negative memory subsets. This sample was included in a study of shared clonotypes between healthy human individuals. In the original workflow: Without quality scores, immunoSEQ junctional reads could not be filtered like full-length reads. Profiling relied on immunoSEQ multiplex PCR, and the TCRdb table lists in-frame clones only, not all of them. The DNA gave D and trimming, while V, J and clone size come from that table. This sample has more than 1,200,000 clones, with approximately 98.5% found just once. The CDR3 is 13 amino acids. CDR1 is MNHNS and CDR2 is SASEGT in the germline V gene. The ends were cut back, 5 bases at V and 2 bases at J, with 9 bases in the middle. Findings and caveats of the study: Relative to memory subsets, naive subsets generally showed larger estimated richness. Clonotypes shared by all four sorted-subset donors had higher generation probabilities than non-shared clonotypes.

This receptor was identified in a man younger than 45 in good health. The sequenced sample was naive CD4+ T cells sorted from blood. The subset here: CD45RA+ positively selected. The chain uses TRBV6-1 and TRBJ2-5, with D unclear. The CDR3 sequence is CASSLVRQETQYF. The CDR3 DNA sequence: TGTGCCAGCAGTTTAGTGCGGCAAGAGACCCAGTACTTC.